A single sample gave rise to the 24 T cell receptor beta chains below, sequenced in a study of T cell responses to AZD1222 COVID-19 vaccine. The assay was immunoSEQ multiplex PCR, and TCRdb's table has in-frame clones only and misses some. The profile shows about 69,000 clones, approximately 87% of them singletons. The material sequenced was peripheral blood, taken 28 days after the second AZD1222 dose. The receptors here all came from an adult who received the AZD1222 COVID-19 vaccine.

The chain combines TRBV7-9 with TRBJ2-1; no definite D call. CDR3 length equals 11 residues. Trimming shortened V by 6 bases and J by 9 bases, and 9 bases separated the two germline ends. Germline loops: CDR1 SEHNR, CDR2 FQNEAQ (reference sequence). This chain's CDR3 is CASSSWIEQFF. CDR3 coding DNA: TGTGCCAGCAGTTCATGGATTGAGCAGTTCTTC. Drawing the rest from reference TRBV7-9 and TRBJ2-1, the complete variable domain is DTGVSQNPRHKITKRGQNVTFRCDPISEHNRLYWYRQTLGQGPEFLTYFQNEAQLEKSRLLSDRFSAERPKGSFSTLEIQRTEQGDSAMYLCASSSWIEQFFGPGTRLTVL.

This sequence joins TRBV29-1 and TRBJ2-7, with a tentative D call TRBD1 (5 bases). The CDR3 length is 12 residues. Germline assignment: CDR1 SQVTM and CDR2 ANQGSEA. With 4 bases removed from V and 1 base from J, the gap between germline ends came to 8 bases. CDR3 bases: TGCAGCGTTGGCAGGGAATCCTACGAGCAGTACTTC. Translating gives CSVGRESYEQYF.

This rearrangement joins TRBV6-1 to TRBJ1-5, with D possibly matching TRBD1 (5 bases). V lost 1 base and J 6 bases, leaving 10 bases between the germline ends. The CDR3 is 14 residues long. CDR1 and CDR2 (germline): MNHNS, SASEGT. The CDR3 DNA reads as TGTGCCAGCAGTGAAGTGGGGGATAGTCAGCCCCAGCATTTT. Protein sequence: CASSEVGDSQPQHF.

The rearrangement joins TRBV30 to TRBJ1-2, with D possibly being TRBD1 (5 bases). Trimming took off 5 bases at V and 4 bases at J, with 11 bases between the two ends. CDR1 and CDR2 from the germline V gene are GTSNPN and SVGIG (reference sequence). This CDR3 contains 12 residues. Here the CDR3 DNA reads TGTGCCTGGGATCAGGGAGGCTATGGCTACACCTTC. Its translation: CAWDQGGYGYTF.

V and J are TRBV1 and TRBJ1-4. TRBV1 is classified as a pseudogene. There are 17 residues in the CDR3. CDR3 nucleotide sequence: TGCACCAGCAGCCAAGACCCCCTGTGGACAACTAATGAAAAACTGTTTTTT. It encodes CTSSQDPLWTTNEKLFF.

This clone was observed a handful of times. The V gene is TRBV2, the J gene TRBJ2-7, with D maybe TRBD1 (5 bases). Germline lookup yields CDR1 SNHLY and CDR2 FYNNEI. Trimming left V 4 bases short and J 2 bases short, with 9 bases between. The CDR3 sequence is 13 residues long. CDR3 sequence reads: CASSAGRAYEQYF. CDR3 bases: TGTGCCAGCAGTGCAGGGCGAGCCTACGAGCAGTACTTC.

The chain has TRBV4-1 and TRBJ2-1; the D gene is possibly TRBD2 (6 bases). V was pared by 4 bases and J by 1 base, with 14 bases between. The CDR3 consists of 16 residues. In germline, CDR1 is MGHRA, CDR2 YSYEKL. CDR3 in DNA: TGCGCCAGCAGCCGCCGTTTTAGCGGATCCTACAATGAGCAGTTCTTC. Encoded protein: CASSRRFSGSYNEQFF.

V gene TRBV11-3 combines with J gene TRBJ2-3, with a tentative D call TRBD1 (6 bases). The CDR3 is 15 amino acids. Trimming left V 1 base short and J 1 base short, with 9 bases between. Germline-derived CDR1 and CDR2 are SGHNT and YENEEA. The CDR3 reads CASSLVGAGTDTQYF. In DNA, the CDR3 is TGTGCCAGCAGCTTAGTGGGGGCTGGCACAGATACGCAGTATTTT.

With regard to this clone: Different DNA sequences within this sample yield the same CDR3. V is TRBV6-6 and J is TRBJ2-5; D uncertain. The CDR3 is 11 residues long. Trimming took off 1 base at V and 4 bases at J, with 1 base between the two ends. From germline, CDR1 is MNHNY and CDR2 SVGAGI (reference sequence). CDR3 coding DNA: TGTGCCAGCAGTTACTTAGAGACCCAGTACTTC. The encoded protein is CASSYLETQYF.

This chain uses TRBV3-1 (or the pseudogene TRBV3-2) with TRBJ2-2; D is tentatively TRBD1 or TRBD2 (5 bases each). This CDR3 region has 17 residues. V was shortened by 1 base and J by 3 bases, with 15 bases between the two germline ends. From germline, CDR1 is LGHDT and CDR2 YNNKEL (reference sequence). The chain's CDR3 is CASSQGLRGSYTGELFF. In nucleotides, the CDR3 is TGTGCCAGCAGCCAAGGTTTACGGGGCTCCTACACCGGGGAGCTGTTTTTT.

The V call is TRBV27, the J call TRBJ2-1; the D is unclear. Trimming removed 6 bases from V and 4 bases from J, with 10 bases in between. The germline CDR1 and CDR2 sequences are MNHEY and SMNVEV (reference sequence). The CDR3 is 13 amino acids. For the CDR3, the DNA is TGTGCCAGCAGCCCCACCGGGTACAATGAGCAGTTCTTC. Translation gives CASSPTGYNEQFF.

The chain uses TRBV5-1 and TRBJ1-5; 7 bases fit TRBD1. Germline values: CDR1 SGHRS, CDR2 YFSETQ. This CDR3 is 14 amino acids long. The junction had 4 bases not matched to a gene; V was cut back by 1 base and J by 6 bases. CDR3 nucleotide sequence: TGCGCCAGCAGCTTGAGACAGGGTGGTCAGCCCCAGCATTTT. Its protein is CASSLRQGGQPQHF.

The V gene is TRBV27, the J gene TRBJ1-4; a possible D gene is TRBD1 (5 bases). The V end lost 2 bases, the J end lost 3 bases, and 7 bases lay between the germline ends. Looked up from germline, CDR1 is MNHEY and CDR2 is SMNVEV (reference sequence). This CDR3 spans 14 amino acids. The CDR3 here is CASSLGAANEKLFF. CDR3 nucleotides: TGTGCCAGCAGTTTAGGGGCGGCTAATGAAAAACTGTTTTTT.

The J gene is TRBJ2-5, the V gene TRBV19; possible D gene TRBD1, 6 bases. The V gene lost 4 bases and the J gene lost 5 bases, with 14 bases spanning the gap. Germline CDR1 and CDR2: LNHDA and SQIVND (reference sequence). The CDR3 totals 14 residues. The chain's CDR3 is CASSTKQGEETQYF. The CDR3 nucleotides read TGTGCCAGTAGTACAAAACAGGGCGAGGAGACCCAGTACTTC.

This clone has more than one count but fewer than ten. The chain carries TRBV7-9 and TRBJ1-5; 8 bases match TRBD1. The CDR3 extends over 15 amino acids. The germline V gene encodes CDR1 SEHNR and CDR2 FQNEAQ (reference sequence). J gave up 8 bases and V 5 bases, and 11 bases lay outside the gene matches. CDR3 loop: CASSLGQGAIEPQHF. CDR3 in DNA: TGTGCCAGCAGCCTTGGACAGGGAGCGATTGAGCCCCAGCATTTT.

V usage is TRBV12-3 or TRBV12-4 and J usage is TRBJ1-2; unclear D gene. Trimming took 5 bases from V and 8 from J, leaving 15 bases between them. The CDR3 has 13 amino acids. CDR3 sequence (DNA): TGTGCCAGCAGTCCTCAGAGGTGGGTCGGCTACACCTTC. It specifies CASSPQRWVGYTF.

The V and J genes are TRBV7-9 and TRBJ1-2; D might be TRBD1 (6 bases). Germline V gene data show CDR1 as SEHNR and CDR2 as FQNEAQ (reference sequence). V lost 5 bases and J 8 bases, leaving 21 bases between the germline ends. CDR3 length: 15 residues. CDR3 loop: CASSPPNLGANGYTF. CDR3 DNA sequence: TGTGCCAGCAGCCCGCCGAACCTGGGGGCGAACGGCTACACCTTC.

The chain couples TRBV4-1 to TRBJ1-5; unclear D gene. The CDR3 sequence is 16 residues long. The germline V and J ends were trimmed by 0 bases and 2 bases, with 11 bases remaining between them. Germline CDR1 is MGHRA and CDR2 is YSYEKL. The CDR3, as DNA: TGCGCCAGCAGCCAAGAAATAGGGTGGGGCAATCAGCCCCAGCATTTT. Residues: CASSQEIGWGNQPQHF.

The rearrangement links TRBV7-7 to TRBJ2-5; 7 nucleotides match TRBD2. CDR3 size: 14 residues. V gave up 5 bases and J gave up 0 bases; unmatched junction bases: 3. CDR1 and CDR2 from the germline V gene are SSHAT and FNYEAQ (reference sequence). CDR3 amino acids: CASSSGNNQETQYF. The CDR3 DNA sequence: TGTGCCAGCAGCAGCGGGAATAACCAAGAGACCCAGTACTTC.

This chain uses TRBV2 with TRBJ2-3, with no clear D. Per the germline V gene, CDR1 is SNHLY and CDR2 is FYNNEI. The CDR3 loop spans 15 amino acids. V lost 4 bases and J lost 2, with 13 bases in between. The CDR3 protein is CASSARTVTTDTQYF. For the CDR3, the DNA is TGTGCCAGCAGTGCGAGGACGGTCACCACAGATACGCAGTATTTT.

The V gene is TRBV5-1, the J gene TRBJ2-3, with TRBD2 identical over 8 bases. The CDR3 sequence is 16 residues long. Losses at the gene ends were 0 bases for V and 3 bases for J; bases not matched to a gene: 6. CDR1 and CDR2 from the germline V gene are SGHRS and YFSETQ. The CDR3 loop is CASSLAGGRQTDTQYF. As DNA, the CDR3 is TGCGCCAGCAGCTTGGCCGGCGGGAGGCAGACAGATACGCAGTATTTT. Together with reference TRBV5-1 and TRBJ2-3, the CDR3 gives the full variable domain: KAGVTQTPRYLIKTRGQQVTLSCSPISGHRSVSWYQQTPGQGLQFLFEYFSETQRNKGNFPGRFSGRQFSNSRSEMNVSTLELGDSALYLCASSLAGGRQTDTQYFGPGTRLTVL.

The chain links TRBV7-8 to TRBJ1-5; D is ambiguous. V lost 2 bases and J lost 5, with 7 bases in between. This CDR3 is 13 amino acids long. Germline V gene lookup returns CDR1 SGHVS and CDR2 FQNEAQ. The CDR3 reads CASSLHSDQPQHF. The CDR3 DNA sequence: TGTGCCAGCAGCTTACACAGTGATCAGCCCCAGCATTTT.

The CDR3 DNA reads as TGTGCCAGTACCCTAGGTCGGGGTCGCACATCGGAAGCTTTCTTT. Translating it yields CASTLGRGRTSEAFF. The rearrangement joins TRBV19 to TRBJ1-1; D gene ambiguous. The germline CDR1 and CDR2 sequences are LNHDA and SQIVND (reference sequence). The V end lost 7 bases, the J end lost 8 bases, and 23 bases lay between the germline ends. This CDR3 contains 15 residues.

The J gene is TRBJ2-1, the V gene TRBV5-1, with 8 bases lining up with TRBD2. V dropped 4 bases and J dropped 3; count of bases not matched to a gene: 6. CDR3 length: 15 residues. The germline gives CDR1 SGHRS, CDR2 YFSETQ. This chain's CDR3 is CASSIGGASYNEQFF. The DNA of the CDR3 is TGCGCCAGCAGCATCGGGGGGGCCAGCTACAATGAGCAGTTCTTC.